The 8 T cell receptor beta chains reported below all come from one sample, sequenced in a study of cytomegalovirus exposure and HLA in healthy donors. PCR used 60 Vbeta primers and 13 Jbeta primers. Produced via immunoSEQ multiplex PCR; TCRdb's table is partial and in-frame only. This table has roughly 100,000 clones, more than 80% appearing once. Sequenced sample: PBMCs. The receptors were gathered from a man younger than 35 in good health and CMV-seronegative.

The rearrangement links TRBV4-1 to TRBJ2-5, with D maybe TRBD2 (6 bases). The end of the DNA aligns better with TRBJ2-7, so the J call may be wrong. CDR3 length: 15 residues. Germline V gives CDR1 MGHRA, CDR2 YSYEKL. In DNA, the CDR3 is TGCGCCAGCAGCCCTGAAGGAGGGAGATCCTACGAGCAGTACTTC. Its translation: CASSPEGGRSYEQYF.

This rearrangement joins TRBV5-1 to TRBJ1-1; TRBD1 is a possible D gene (5 bases). V was trimmed by 2 bases and J by 1 base, leaving 15 bases between them. CDR1 SGHRS and CDR2 YFSETQ come from the germline V gene. This CDR3 has 16 residues. The CDR3: CASSFFLTDTNTEAFF. CDR3 nucleotides: TGCGCCAGCAGCTTTTTCCTGACAGACACGAACACTGAAGCTTTCTTT.

The chain carries TRBV29-1 and TRBJ2-7; D not certain. This CDR3 spans 13 amino acids. CDR1 is SQVTM, CDR2 ANQGSEA, per germline. V gave up 0 bases and J gave up 4 bases, with 10 bases separating them. The CDR3 loop is CSVEDTVSYEQYF. CDR3 coding DNA: TGCAGCGTTGAAGATACCGTCAGTTACGAGCAGTACTTC.

The chain joins TRBV7-3 to TRBJ2-3, with 7 bases lining up with TRBD2. Looked up from germline, CDR1 is SGHTA and CDR2 is FQGTGA. This CDR3 is 15 amino acids long. With 0 bases clipped from V and 2 bases from J, the junction kept 2 bases outside the gene matches. For the CDR3, the DNA is TGTGCCAGCAGCTTAACTCTAGCGGTCACAGATACGCAGTATTTT. Amino acids: CASSLTLAVTDTQYF.

The chain combines TRBV19 with TRBJ2-7; tentative D call: TRBD1 (6 bases). CDR1 and CDR2 (germline): LNHDA, SQIVND (reference sequence). CDR3 length equals 13 residues. V lost 9 bases, J lost 1 base, and 13 bases lay in between. The chain's CDR3 is CARGPGQSYEQYF. The CDR3 nucleotides read TGTGCCAGAGGTCCTGGACAGTCCTACGAGCAGTACTTC. Filled out from reference TRBV19 and TRBJ2-7, the complete variable domain reads DGGITQSPKYLFRKEGQNVTLSCEQNLNHDAMYWYRQDPGQGLRLIYYSQIVNDFQKGDIAEGYSVSREKKESFPLTVTSAQKNPTAFYLCARGPGQSYEQYFGPGTRLTVT.

The chain combines TRBV29-1 with TRBJ2-7; 9 bases fit TRBD2. Looked up from germline, CDR1 is SQVTM and CDR2 is ANQGSEA. Trimming removed 6 bases from V and 3 bases from J; junction bases left unmatched: 12. The CDR3 totals 15 residues. The CDR3 here is CSVPDPTSGSYEQYF. CDR3 nucleotides: TGCAGCGTCCCCGACCCGACTAGCGGAAGCTACGAGCAGTACTTC.

The chain employs TRBV13 and TRBJ2-1; 10 bases align to TRBD2. J gave up 1 base and V 1 base, and 1 base lay outside the gene matches. This CDR3 contains 16 residues. CDR1 is PRHDT and CDR2 is FYEKMQ in the germline V gene (reference sequence). The CDR3 DNA sequence: TGTGCCAGCAGCTTAGCACTAGCGGGGTCCTACAATGAGCAGTTCTTC. Translation: CASSLALAGSYNEQFF. Combining the CDR3 with reference TRBV13 and TRBJ2-1 gives the whole variable domain AAGVIQSPRHLIKEKRETATLKCYPIPRHDTVYWYQQGPGQDPQFLISFYEKMQSDKGSIPDRFSAQQFSDYHSELNMSSLELGDSALYFCASSLALAGSYNEQFFGPGTRLTVL.

Of note for this clone: Its ends do not fully match the called genes, so a read error is possible. The V and J genes are TRBV5-4 and TRBJ1-2, with 8 bases aligning to TRBD1. CDR3 length equals 16 residues. Germline-derived CDR1 and CDR2 are SGHNT and YYREEE (reference sequence). CDR3 in amino acids: CASSQSWTGTNYGYTF. Here the CDR3 DNA reads TGCGCCAGCAGCCAATCCTGGACAGGGACCAACTATGGCTACACCTTC.